These 32 T cell receptor beta chains came from one sample sequenced in a study of CXCR3-negative and CXCR3-positive naive CD8 T cells. Study-wide results and caveats: Relative to CXCR3-negative naive cells, CXCR3-positive naive cells had more hydrophobic TRB CDR3s.

UMI labels and 5' RACE were used to prepare the TRB cDNA libraries. TCRdb reprocessed the 5' RACE reads, keeping one entry per CDR3 protein, no DNA. This repertoire includes about 60,000 distinct CDR3 sequences. For these TCRs, the target antigens are not known. Sequenced sample: naive CXCR3+ CD8+ T cells from blood. Described subset: CD45RO-CCR7+CD27+CD95- naive CD8+ T cells expressing CXCR3 (TNR3+). These receptors all stem from a human donor in good health. Some clones in this sample may be carry-over from other donors' samples.

The rearrangement joins TRBV7-2 to TRBJ2-7; TCRdb's D gene call, TRBD1, goes unchecked for lack of DNA. The CDR3 loop spans 15 amino acids. CDR1 and CDR2 from the germline V gene are SGHTA and FQGNSA. The CDR3 here is CASSLTGQGVYEQYF.

The genes are TRBV6-6 and TRBJ2-3; with no DNA, the TCRdb D assignment of TRBD1 cannot be verified. The germline CDR1 and CDR2 sequences are MNHNY and SVGAGI (reference sequence). This CDR3 has 14 amino acids. CDR3 protein: CASSQGAGGYTQYF.

The chain uses TRBV2 and TRBJ2-7. CDR3 length: 12 residues. CDR1 and CDR2 (germline): SNHLY, FYNNEI. The CDR3 reads CASKGAPYEQYF.

This rearrangement joins TRBV6-4 to TRBJ2-3; no DNA is available, so the TRBD1 call from TCRdb remains unchecked. The CDR3 loop spans 17 amino acids. Germline assignment: CDR1 MRHNA and CDR2 SNTAGT. CDR3 protein: CASSDSGQGAGADTQYF.

The V and J genes are TRBV29-1 and TRBJ1-2; with no DNA, the TCRdb D assignment of TRBD1 cannot be verified. Looked up from germline, CDR1 is SQVTM and CDR2 is ANQGSEA. The CDR3 length is 13 residues. The CDR3 reads CSVEYLGLIGYTF.

The chain recombines TRBV6-2 or TRBV6-3 with TRBJ2-5. The CDR3 loop spans 15 amino acids. CDR1 and CDR2 from the germline V gene are MNHEY and SVGEGT. CDR3: CASSYNRSFQETQYF.

The chain combines TRBV14 with TRBJ2-1; TCRdb's assignment of TRBD2 cannot be checked, as there is no DNA. Germline V gene data show CDR1 as SGHDN and CDR2 as FVKESK. This CDR3 contains 17 residues. The CDR3 spells CASSAPLSGGENNEQFF.

The rearrangement links TRBV7-9 to TRBJ1-2; TCRdb's D call of TRBD1 is untestable without DNA. The germline V gene has CDR1 SEHNR and CDR2 FQNEAQ (reference sequence). CDR3 length equals 14 residues. The CDR3 sequence is CASSLETGSEGYTF.

The V gene is TRBV5-1, the J gene TRBJ1-1. This CDR3 contains 14 residues. CDR1 SGHRS and CDR2 YFSETQ come from the germline V gene. The CDR3 spells CASQAGKMNTEAFF.

The rearrangement links TRBV7-9 to TRBJ1-1; the D call from TCRdb, TRBD1, cannot be confirmed without DNA. Germline loops: CDR1 SEHNR, CDR2 FQNEAQ (reference sequence). The CDR3 sequence is 16 residues long. CDR3 residues: CASSPDPGQGNTEAFF.

The chain links TRBV25-1 to TRBJ2-1; TCRdb outputs TRBD1, but without DNA this stays unchecked. Germline CDR1 is MGHDK and CDR2 is SYGVNS. CDR3 length: 16 amino acids. CDR3 loop: CASSETGRETYNEQFF.

The chain combines TRBV7-6 with TRBJ2-1. There are 15 residues in the CDR3. CDR1 is SGHVS, CDR2 FNYEAQ, per germline. CDR3 region: CASSPLYESYNEQFF.

The rearrangement joins TRBV4-3 to TRBJ1-5; there is no DNA to check the TCRdb D call of TRBD1. The germline gives CDR1 LGHNA, CDR2 YSLEER. CDR3 size: 15 residues. The CDR3 loop reads CASSQDRGAFQPQHF.

CDR3 residues: CASSLAEAYYEQYF. The rearrangement links TRBV7-9 to TRBJ2-7. The CDR3 consists of 14 residues. Germline-derived CDR1 and CDR2 are SEHNR and FQNEAQ (reference sequence).

The chain employs TRBV20-1 and TRBJ1-1; TCRdb's D call of TRBD1 is untestable without DNA. This CDR3 has 13 residues. Germline CDR1 reads DFQATT; CDR2 reads SNEGSKA (reference sequence). CDR3 amino acids: CSASYRGETEAFF.

The rearrangement uses TRBV29-1 and TRBJ1-2. Germline values: CDR1 SQVTM, CDR2 ANQGSEA. The CDR3 spans 12 residues. The CDR3 protein is CSAEGEEDGYTF.

This chain uses TRBV4-2 with TRBJ2-2; TCRdb calls TRBD2, which cannot be checked without DNA. The CDR3 loop spans 16 amino acids. From germline, CDR1 is LGHNA and CDR2 YNFKEQ. CDR3 loop: CASSHEIAGGTGELFF.

This rearrangement joins TRBV18 to TRBJ2-1. The CDR3 consists of 13 residues. CDR1 KGHSH and CDR2 LQKENI come from the germline V gene. The chain's CDR3 is CASSQQGFDEQFF.

The genes are TRBV12-3 or TRBV12-4 and TRBJ1-1; TCRdb returns TRBD1, unconfirmable since there is no DNA. The length of the CDR3 is 16 residues. CDR3 region: CASSPTGERVNTEAFF.

This chain connects TRBV5-1 to TRBJ2-7; TCRdb's D call of TRBD1 is untestable without DNA. Germline V CDR1 and CDR2: SGHRS, YFSETQ. The CDR3 runs 15 residues. CDR3 in amino acids: CASSNPWDSSYEQYF.

The rearrangement uses TRBV19 and TRBJ1-6; TCRdb's D gene call, TRBD1, goes unchecked for lack of DNA. Germline V CDR1 and CDR2: LNHDA, SQIVND (reference sequence). CDR3 length equals 13 residues. Here the CDR3 reads CASCWAYNSPLHF.

V and J are TRBV5-1 and TRBJ2-7. Germline CDR1 SGHRS, CDR2 YFSETQ. The CDR3 contains 14 residues. The CDR3 protein is CASSLEIGAYEQYF.

The V and J genes are TRBV15 and TRBJ2-2. CDR1 and CDR2 from the germline V gene are LNHNV and YYDKDF (reference sequence). The CDR3 loop spans 14 amino acids. CDR3 residues: CATSRVADTGELFF.

The chain combines TRBV6-1 with TRBJ2-2; TCRdb picks TRBD1, but there is no DNA to check that call. Germline CDR1 reads MNHNS; CDR2 reads SASEGT. The CDR3 spans 19 residues. The CDR3 is CASSYNKNRGPINTGELFF.

The chain links TRBV10-3 to TRBJ1-1. Germline-derived CDR1 and CDR2 are ENHRY and SYGVKD. This CDR3 is built from 15 residues. CDR3 sequence reads: CAISDSQSRGTEAFF.

This chain joins TRBV29-1 and TRBJ2-7; TCRdb lists TRBD1, though no DNA is available to test this call. This CDR3 is built from 12 residues. Germline V gene sequence: CDR1 SQVTM, CDR2 ANQGSEA. The CDR3 sequence: CSVDRGDYEQYF.

The V and J genes are TRBV15 and TRBJ2-3. This CDR3 is 13 amino acids long. Per the germline V gene, CDR1 is LNHNV and CDR2 is YYDKDF (reference sequence). CDR3: CATSDTYTDTQYF.

This sequence joins TRBV7-9 and TRBJ2-7; as DNA is missing, the TRBD2 call by TCRdb cannot be tested. Germline loops: CDR1 SEHNR, CDR2 FQNEAQ (reference sequence). The CDR3 extends over 14 amino acids. The CDR3 is CASSPPGVSYEQYF.

This chain joins TRBV7-6 and TRBJ2-7; the TCRdb D gene call, TRBD2, has no DNA to confirm it. CDR1 is SGHVS and CDR2 is FNYEAQ in the germline V gene. The CDR3 runs 15 residues. The CDR3 here is CASSPRLAGGYEQYF.

The chain employs TRBV7-9 and TRBJ2-1. Germline V lookup: CDR1 SEHNR, CDR2 FQNEAQ (reference sequence). This CDR3 has 15 amino acids. The CDR3 protein is CASSFLQSPINEQFF.

The CDR3 sequence: CASSLHPPYEQYF. The chain joins TRBV6-2 or TRBV6-3 to TRBJ2-7; absent DNA, TCRdb's TRBD1 call cannot be checked. Germline CDR1 is MNHEY and CDR2 is SVGEGT. The CDR3 has 13 residues.

The rearrangement links TRBV7-4 to TRBJ1-5; TCRdb's assignment of TRBD1 cannot be checked, as there is no DNA. Germline CDR1 and CDR2: SGHVT and SQSDAQ. The CDR3 consists of 15 residues. The CDR3 is CASSSGASGEGAQHF.